This TCR beta chain was retrieved from a study of cytomegalovirus exposure and HLA in healthy donors. Study-level findings and limits: Later on, a genetic analysis was performed. It linked a missense variant in DCLRE1C with V- and J-gene trimming of TCR beta. TCR sequences were mostly rare, though some public TCRs occurred in many donors.

Concerning this clone: The antigen remains unidentified.

The length of the CDR3 is 15 residues. The V segment lost 8 bases and the J segment 7 bases; nucleotides outside the gene matches: 13. The germline gives CDR1 MRHNA, CDR2 SNTAGT. Unrecorded immune exposures were likely, despite nominal health at sampling. Researchers ran the PCR with 60 Vbeta and 13 Jbeta primers. Only in-frame clones appear in the TCRdb table, and some are missing; sequencing was by immunoSEQ multiplex PCR. The table shows 150,000 to 160,000 clones, with approximately 86% occurring only once. The sample taken for sequencing was PBMCs. The rearrangement joins TRBV6-4 to TRBJ1-4; 7 nucleotides match TRBD1. The receptor was isolated from a woman between 50 and 59 years old in good health and CMV-seropositive. CDR3 protein: CASGGQPRPIEKLFF. In DNA, the CDR3 is TGTGCCAGCGGGGGACAGCCCAGGCCGATTGAAAAACTGTTTTTT.